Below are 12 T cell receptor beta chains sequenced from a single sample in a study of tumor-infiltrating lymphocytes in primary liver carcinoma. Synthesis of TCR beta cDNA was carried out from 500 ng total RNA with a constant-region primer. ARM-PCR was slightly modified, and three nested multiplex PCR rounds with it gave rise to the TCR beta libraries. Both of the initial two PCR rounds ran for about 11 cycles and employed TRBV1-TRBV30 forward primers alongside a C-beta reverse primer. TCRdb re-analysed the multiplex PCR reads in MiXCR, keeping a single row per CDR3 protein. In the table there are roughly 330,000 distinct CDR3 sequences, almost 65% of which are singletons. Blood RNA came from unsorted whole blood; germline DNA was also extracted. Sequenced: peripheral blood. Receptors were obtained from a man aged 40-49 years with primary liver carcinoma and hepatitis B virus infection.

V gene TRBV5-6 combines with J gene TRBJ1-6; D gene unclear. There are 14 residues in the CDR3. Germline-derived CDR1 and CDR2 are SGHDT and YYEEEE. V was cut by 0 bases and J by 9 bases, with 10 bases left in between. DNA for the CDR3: TGTGCCAGCAGCTTGGATTCAAGGAGTTCACCCCTCCACTTT. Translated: CASSLDSRSSPLHF.

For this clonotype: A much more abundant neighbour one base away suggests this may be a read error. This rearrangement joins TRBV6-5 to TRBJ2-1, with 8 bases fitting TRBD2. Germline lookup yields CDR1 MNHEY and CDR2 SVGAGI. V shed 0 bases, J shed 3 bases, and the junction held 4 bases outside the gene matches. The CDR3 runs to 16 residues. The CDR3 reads CASSYSGTSDYNEQFF. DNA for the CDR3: TGTGCCAGCAGTTACTCGGGGACTAGTGACTACAATGAGCAGTTCTTC.

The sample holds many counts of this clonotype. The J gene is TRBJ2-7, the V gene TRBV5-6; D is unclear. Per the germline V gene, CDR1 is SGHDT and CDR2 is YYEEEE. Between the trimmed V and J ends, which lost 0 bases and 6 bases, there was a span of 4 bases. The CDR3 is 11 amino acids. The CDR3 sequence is CASSLATEQYF. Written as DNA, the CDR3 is TGTGCCAGCAGCTTGGCGACCGAGCAGTACTTC.

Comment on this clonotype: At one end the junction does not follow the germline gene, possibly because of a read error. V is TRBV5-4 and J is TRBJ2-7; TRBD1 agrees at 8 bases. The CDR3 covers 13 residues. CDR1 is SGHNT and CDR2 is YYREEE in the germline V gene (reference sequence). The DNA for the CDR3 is TGTGCTAGCAGCCCGGACAGGGAGAGGGAGCAGTACTTC. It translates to CASSPDREREQYF.

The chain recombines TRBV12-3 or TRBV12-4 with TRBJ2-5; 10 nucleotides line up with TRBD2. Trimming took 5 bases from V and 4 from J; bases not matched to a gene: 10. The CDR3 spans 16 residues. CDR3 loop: CASSESAGGHRETQYF. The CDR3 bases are TGTGCCAGCAGTGAGTCAGCGGGAGGGCACCGAGAGACCCAGTACTTC.

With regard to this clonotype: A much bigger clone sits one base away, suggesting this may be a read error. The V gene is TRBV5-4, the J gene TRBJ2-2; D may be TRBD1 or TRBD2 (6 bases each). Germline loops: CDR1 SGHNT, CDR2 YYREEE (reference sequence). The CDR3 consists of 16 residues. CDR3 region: CASHTDRGGHTAELFF. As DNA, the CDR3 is TGTGCCAGCCATACCGACAGAGGGGGGCACACCGCGGAGCTGTTTTTT.

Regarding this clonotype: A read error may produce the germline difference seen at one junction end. CDR3 DNA: TGCGCCAGCGGCACCCGACAGGGACGATTTAATGAGCAGTTCTTC. Its translation is CASGTRQGRFNEQFF. The rearrangement uses TRBV11-2 and TRBJ2-1; TRBD1 agrees at 7 bases. This CDR3 is 15 amino acids long. Per germline, CDR1 SGHAT and CDR2 FQNNGV.

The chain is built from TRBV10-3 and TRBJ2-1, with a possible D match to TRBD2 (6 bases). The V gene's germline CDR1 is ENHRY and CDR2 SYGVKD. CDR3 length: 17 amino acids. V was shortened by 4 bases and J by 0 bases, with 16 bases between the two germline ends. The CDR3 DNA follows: TGTGCCATCAGTGGAAAGGAGGGAGGAAGCTCCTACAATGAGCAGTTCTTC. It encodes CAISGKEGGSSYNEQFF.

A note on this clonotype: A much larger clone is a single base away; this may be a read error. CDR3 amino acids: CSVFEGRGSNKQYF. As DNA, the CDR3 is TGCAGCGTGTTCGAGGGAAGGGGTAGCAACAAGCAGTACTTC. This chain joins TRBV29-1 and TRBJ2-7; D could derive from TRBD1 or TRBD2 (5 bases each). Trimming pared 6 bases from V and 8 bases from J, leaving 23 bases between. This CDR3 contains 14 residues. The germline V gene has CDR1 SQVTM and CDR2 ANQGSEA.

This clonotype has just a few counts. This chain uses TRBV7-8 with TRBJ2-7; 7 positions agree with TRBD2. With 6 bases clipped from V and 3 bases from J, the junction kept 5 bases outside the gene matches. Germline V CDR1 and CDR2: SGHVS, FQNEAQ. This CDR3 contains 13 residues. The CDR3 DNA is TGTGCCAGCAGGGGGAGGGGAAACTACGAGCAGTACTTC. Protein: CASRGRGNYEQYF. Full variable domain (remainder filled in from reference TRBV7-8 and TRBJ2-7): GAGVSQSPRYKVAKRGQDVALRCDPISGHVSLFWYQQALGQGPEFLTYFQNEAQLDKSGLPSDRFFAERPEGSVSTLKIQRTQQEDSAVYLCASRGRGNYEQYFGPGTRLTVT.

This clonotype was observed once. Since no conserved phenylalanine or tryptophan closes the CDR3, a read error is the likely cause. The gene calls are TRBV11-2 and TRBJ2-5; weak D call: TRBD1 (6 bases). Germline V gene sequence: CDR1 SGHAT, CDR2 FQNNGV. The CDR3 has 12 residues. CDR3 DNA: TGTGACAGCAGCCCGACAGGAGAGACCCAGTACCTC. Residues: CDSSPTGETQYL.

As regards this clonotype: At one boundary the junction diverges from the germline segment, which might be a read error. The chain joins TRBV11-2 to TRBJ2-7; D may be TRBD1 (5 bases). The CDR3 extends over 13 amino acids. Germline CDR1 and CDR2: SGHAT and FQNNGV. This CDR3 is CVSSSTGFYEQYF. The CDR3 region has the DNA TGTGTCAGCAGCTCAACAGGTTTCTACGAGCAGTACTTC.